A selection of T cell receptor beta chains follows, all from one sample in a study of PD-L1 blockade in urothelial cancer. The assay was immunoSEQ multiplex PCR, and TCRdb's table has in-frame clones only and misses some. This table has roughly 52,000 clones, roughly 84% appearing once. The sample was PBMCs, taken around atezolizumab (anti-PD-L1) treatment. The receptors here all came from a man aged 50 to 60 with urothelial cancer. Each CDR3 is given with its conserved first and last residue. A D gene is named only where the DNA matches it firmly. A clone size is listed for some rows: how often the clone was seen (once, few, many), or a class if it is expanded.

J,size,V,D,DNA,CDR3
TRBJ2-1,-,TRBV11-2,-,TGTGCCAGCAGCTCAGGGGTTCTAAAATACAATGAGCAGTTCTTC,CASSSGVLKYNEQFF
TRBJ2-2,-,TRBV5-4,-,TGTGCCAGCAGCTTGGGACTCATCGGGGAGCTGTTTTTT,CASSLGLIGELFF
TRBJ2-3,-,TRBV7-2,TRBD1,TGTGCCAGCAGCCCGGGACAGGGCGTATGGGATACGCAGTATTTT,CASSPGQGVWDTQYF
TRBJ2-1,few,TRBV7-2,TRBD2,TGTGCCAGCAGCTTAGAAGGGACTAGCGGGAGAAATGAGCAGTTCTTC,CASSLEGTSGRNEQFF
TRBJ2-3,once,TRBV5-1,TRBD1,TGCGCCAGCAGCATACAGGGGGTAACCAGAGATACGCAGTATTTT,CASSIQGVTRDTQYF
TRBJ1-1,once,TRBV6-5,-,TGTGCCAGCAGTTACTCGGTTGTCGGTGGAGACACTGAAGCTTTCTTT,CASSYSVVGGDTEAFF
TRBJ2-1,-,TRBV19,TRBD2,TGTGCCAGCAAGACTAGCGGGAGGGCCTACACCTACAATGAGCAGTTCTTC,CASKTSGRAYTYNEQFF
TRBJ1-6,-,TRBV5-1,TRBD1,TGCGCCAGCAGGACCACAGGGGGGCTCAACCCTTCACCCCTCCACTTT,CASRTTGGLNPSPLHF
TRBJ2-7,-,TRBV7-9,-,TGTGCCAGCCTGGCGAGCGGGCTGCCAGGGCGCAGGACCTACGAGCAGTACTTC,CASLASGLPGRRTYEQYF
TRBJ2-2,-,TRBV5-1,TRBD1,TGCGCCAGCAGCTTCTCAAGGGGGCCTACCGGGGAGCTGTTTTTT,CASSFSRGPTGELFF
TRBJ1-5,-,TRBV7-2,-,TGTGCCAGCAGCCTTGGAGCAGGGGCCCGAAATCAGCCCCAGCATTTT,CASSLGAGARNQPQHF
TRBJ1-3,-,TRBV30,TRBD1,TGTGCCTGGGGGGACAGGGGGCGAAACACCATATATTTT,CAWGDRGRNTIYF
TRBJ2-3,-,TRBV25-1,TRBD2,TGTGCCAGCAGCGGACTAGCGGGACGTACAGATACGCAGTATTTT,CASSGLAGRTDTQYF
TRBJ2-2,-,TRBV18,-,TGTGCCAGCTCACCGATCGGGGGAAGCACCGGGGAGCTGTTTTTT,CASSPIGGSTGELFF
TRBJ2-7,-,TRBV28,TRBD1,TGTGCCAGCAGTTTCCTCAGGGGGCGGCCATCCTACGAGCAGTACTTC,CASSFLRGRPSYEQYF
TRBJ2-2,-,TRBV4-1,-,TGCGCCAGCGGGGCACTGGGGGGCACCGGGGAGCTGTTTTTT,CASGALGGTGELFF
TRBJ2-7,-,TRBV18,-,TGTGCCAGCTCACCGGACACCGCCCACTACGAGCAGTACTTC,CASSPDTAHYEQYF
TRBJ1-5,-,TRBV28,TRBD1,TGTGCCAGCAGTTTACTTGGACAGGGGAAAAATCAGCCCCAGCATTTT,CASSLLGQGKNQPQHF
TRBJ1-2,-,TRBV5-8,-,TGTGCCAGCAGCTTGAACAGAATTAACTATGGCTACACCTTC,CASSLNRINYGYTF
TRBJ2-7,-,TRBV6-5,-,TGTGCCAGCAGTTACAGACAGAGCTACGAGCAGTACTTC,CASSYRQSYEQYF
TRBJ2-3,-,TRBV7-6,-,TGTGCCAGCAGCTTAGGGGGGGGCCCTTTTGAAGATACGCAGTATTTT,CASSLGGGPFEDTQYF
TRBJ2-3,-,TRBV2,TRBD2,TGTGCCAGCAAAAAGGGACTAGAAAGGGCAGATACGCAGTATTTT,CASKKGLERADTQYF
TRBJ1-6,-,TRBV18,TRBD1,TGTGCCAGCACTCCGGACAGGGGAGTTAATTCACCCCTCCACTTT,CASTPDRGVNSPLHF
TRBJ2-7,-,TRBV5-1,-,TGCGCCAGCAAACGACAGGCAATGCCCTACGAGCAGTACTTC,CASKRQAMPYEQYF
TRBJ2-1,-,TRBV7-8,TRBD2,TGTGCCAGCAGCCCCCGGACTAGCGGGTCCTACAATGAGCAGTTCTTC,CASSPRTSGSYNEQFF
TRBJ1-2,-,TRBV29-1,-,TGCAGCGTTGGCGACATGAACTATGGCTACACCTTC,CSVGDMNYGYTF
TRBJ2-2,-,TRBV7-6,TRBD1,TGTGCCAGCAGCTTAGCGGGGACAGGAAGCTTAAACACCGGGGAGCTGTTTTTT,CASSLAGTGSLNTGELFF
TRBJ2-2,-,TRBV10-3,-,TGTGCCATCAGGGACAGCACCACCGGGGAGCTGTTTTTT,CAIRDSTTGELFF
TRBJ2-1,-,TRBV7-3,-,TGTGCCAGCAGCTTAAGCAGAAGCTCCTACAATGAGCAGTTCTTC,CASSLSRSSYNEQFF
TRBJ2-1,-,TRBV6-1,TRBD2,TGTGCCAGCAGTGAACGGTGGGAGGGCAATGAGCAGTTCTTC,CASSERWEGNEQFF
TRBJ2-1,-,TRBV30,-,TGTGCCTGGGGATCAGGGGTGGGCAATGAGCAGTTCTTC,CAWGSGVGNEQFF
TRBJ2-5,-,TRBV5-1,TRBD2,TGCGCCAGCAGCTTGGGAAGACTCCCACTAGCGGCCGCGCAAGAGACCCAGTACTTC,CASSLGRLPLAAAQETQYF
TRBJ1-3,-,TRBV30,-,TGTGCCTCGGGTCAAGGAAACACCATATATTTT,CASGQGNTIYF
TRBJ1-1,-,TRBV7-9,TRBD1,TGTGCCAGCAGCCCACGGGACAGGGTGACTGAAGCTTTCTTT,CASSPRDRVTEAFF
TRBJ2-7,-,TRBV9,TRBD2,TGTGCCAGCAGCAACTACGGGACTAGCGGGGACGAGCAGTACTTC,CASSNYGTSGDEQYF
TRBJ1-2,-,TRBV6-1,-,TGTGCCAGCAGAGAGGAGGGCCGAGTGGGCTACACCTTC,CASREEGRVGYTF
TRBJ1-2,-,TRBV5-1,TRBD1,TGCGCCAGCAGCTTGGGGGATGGACAGGGGGCCATCTATGGCTACACCTTC,CASSLGDGQGAIYGYTF
TRBJ2-6,once,TRBV7-2,-,TGTGCCAGCAGCTTAGTTACAACTGGGGCCAACGTCCTGACTTTC,CASSLVTTGANVLTF
TRBJ1-2,-,TRBV5-1,TRBD1,TGCGCCAGCAGCCAGGGGGCTAACTATGGCTACACCTTC,CASSQGANYGYTF
TRBJ1-6,-,TRBV2,-,TGTGCCAGCAGTGGGGCTTTTCCACCCCTCCACTTT,CASSGAFPPLHF
TRBJ2-2,once,TRBV6-6,-,TGTGCCAGCAGTCTGGACAGAAGCCAGGGAACCGGGGAGCTGTTTTTT,CASSLDRSQGTGELFF
TRBJ2-1,-,TRBV6-4,TRBD2,TGTGCCAGCAGTGAAAGCGGGGGGGCCTACAATGAGCAGTTCTTC,CASSESGGAYNEQFF
TRBJ1-5,-,TRBV27,-,TGTGCCAGCAGTGCCGGGACACCCTATCAGCCCCAGCATTTT,CASSAGTPYQPQHF
TRBJ2-1,-,TRBV28,TRBD2,TGTGCCAGCAGTTCCGAACCCGGGACTAGCGGGAAATTCAATGAGCAGTTCTTC,CASSSEPGTSGKFNEQFF
TRBJ2-2,-,TRBV6-4,TRBD1,TGTGCCAGCAGTGACTCCCTGACAGGGGACACCGGGGAGCTGTTTTTT,CASSDSLTGDTGELFF
TRBJ2-5,-,TRBV19,TRBD1,TGTGCCAGTAGTCCCCGGGACAGGGGCCAAGAGACCCAGTACTTC,CASSPRDRGQETQYF
TRBJ2-7,once,TRBV19,-,TGTGCCAGTAGTATCCAGACTAGACCCAACGAGCAGTACTTC,CASSIQTRPNEQYF
TRBJ2-7,-,TRBV15,-,TGTGCCACCAGCAGCTTTAGCGGAATCGGCTCCTACGAGCAGTACTTC,CATSSFSGIGSYEQYF
TRBJ1-1,-,TRBV9,-,TGTGCCAGCAGCGTAGAGCGGGGGACTGAAGCTTTCTTT,CASSVERGTEAFF
TRBJ2-1,-,TRBV25-1,TRBD2,TGTGCCAGCAGCGGTCTAGCGGGAGTGACGGGTGAGCAGTTCTTC,CASSGLAGVTGEQFF
TRBJ2-7,-,TRBV6-5,-,TGTGCCAGCAGCCAACAGGCCCGGAGCTCCTACGAGCAGTACTTC,CASSQQARSSYEQYF
TRBJ1-6,-,TRBV5-4,TRBD1,TGTGCCAGCAGCACCGTACAGGGGGTCGATTCACCCCTCCACTTT,CASSTVQGVDSPLHF
TRBJ2-1,-,TRBV4-3,TRBD1,TGCGCCAGCAGCCAAGAAGCGGCAGGGGGCTCCTACAATGAGCAGTTCTTC,CASSQEAAGGSYNEQFF
TRBJ1-2,-,TRBV28,-,TGTGCCAGCAGTTTTCTCCCAGGTGGCTACACCTTC,CASSFLPGGYTF
TRBJ2-1,once,TRBV4-1,TRBD1,TGCGCCAGCAGCCTAGGGGGCGGGCCCTACAATGAGCAGTTCTTC,CASSLGGGPYNEQFF